This T cell receptor beta chain was sequenced for a study of radiation and T cells in renal cell carcinoma. Sequencing used immunoSEQ multiplex PCR; TCRdb keeps in-frame clones, though not all of them. Here the sample spans about 62,000 clones, roughly 80% being singletons. Described time point: blood 4 weeks post-SBRT, at nephrectomy. The treatment: 15 Gy SBRT to primary tumor, nephrectomy 4 weeks later. The patient's renal cell carcinoma had clear cell pathology. In regard to this clone: Antigen specificity is unknown.

Germline V gene sequence: CDR1 SGHTA, CDR2 FQGTGA. J was trimmed by 4 bases and V by 5 bases; bases with no gene match: 4. The CDR3 runs 13 residues. Study-level points and caveats: Pretreatment tumor biopsies were lacking, so baseline clonotypes are unknown. From baseline, blood top tumor clonotypes peaked at 2 weeks post-radiation.

The receptor comes from a man between 60 and 75 years old with renal cell carcinoma. This sequence joins TRBV7-3 and TRBJ2-5; 7 bases are shared with TRBD2. The sequencing used blood, collected from a patient whose treatment included radiotherapy and nephrectomy. The CDR3 region is CASSPSGLETQYF. In DNA, the CDR3 is TGTGCCAGCAGCCCTAGCGGCCTAGAGACCCAGTACTTC.